This T cell receptor beta chain was identified during a study of blood T cell repertoires in COVID-19. Germline V lookup: CDR1 MNHEY, CDR2 SMNVEV (reference sequence). Germline trimming cut 6 bases from V and 4 bases from J; bases unmatched to any gene: 4. The CDR3 runs 13 residues. Method: immunoSEQ multiplex PCR; TCRdb's copy keeps in-frame clones and lacks some. Of 330,000 or so clones listed, more than 70% are singletons. The clonotype comes from a woman aged 25 to 39 who had been exposed to COVID-19. The rearrangement uses TRBV27 and TRBJ2-5, with TRBD2 matching over 8 bases. Sequencing input: PBMCs or T cells enriched from blood (not recorded which). The CDR3 loop is CASRRGDGETQYF. CDR3 in DNA: TGTGCCAGCAGGCGGGGGGATGGAGAGACCCAGTACTTC.